The following is a T cell receptor (beta chain) sequence with its context. This sample was included in a study of blood T cell repertoires in COVID-19. About the research overall: Samples of COVID-19 (acute and convalescent) were obtained from the United States, Italy and Spain. Sources were T cells, B-cell-depleted T cells, or PBMCs; the material itself was cDNA or gDNA.

After removal of 3 bases from V and 0 bases from J, the junction contained 6 bases not matched to a gene. The CDR3 is 17 residues long. The germline gives CDR1 MNHNS, CDR2 SASEGT. Per the original data handling: Cell counts per sample came from amplifying reference gene primers. Sequencing was performed with immunoSEQ multiplex PCR; in TCRdb, only in-frame clones are kept and a portion is missing. The DNA gave D and trimming, while V, J and clone size come from that table. This sample has a few hundred thousand clones, with roughly 85% found just once. Material for sequencing was peripheral blood. This receptor was identified in a human donor in a cohort sampled during active COVID-19. The genes are TRBV6-1 and TRBJ2-2; 8 nucleotides align to TRBD1. CDR3 DNA: TGTGCCAGCAGTGAGTGGACAGGGTCCGCGAACACCGGGGAGCTGTTTTTT. Protein sequence: CASSEWTGSANTGELFF.